The clone carrying this TCR beta chain turned up a few times. Its specificity is unknown. This entry is derived from a study of blood T cells in healthy people across ages. Study-wide points: Fewer expanded clones and more diversity marked long-lived versus aged donors. Roughly linearly, TCR beta diversity per million T cells fell as age increased.

Germline V gives CDR1 KGHSH, CDR2 LQKENI. Trimming cost V 6 bases and J 1 base, with 12 bases left between them. There are 14 residues in the CDR3. Through a sample-barcoded 5' primer and a J-beta primer mix, a second PCR was run for roughly 6 to 11 cycles. In TCRdb, the 5' RACE reads were re-called with MiXCR into one record per CDR3 protein. This sample carries 270,000 or so distinct CDR3 sequences, around 29% of them seen once, and the ten largest clones take roughly 30%. J is TRBJ1-1 and V is TRBV18; the D gene is possibly TRBD1 (5 bases). The clonotype was recovered from a woman between 65 and 79 years old in good health. The sequenced sample was blood. CDR3 bases: TGTGCCAGCTCTCCCGACAGAGGGAACACTGAAGCTTTCTTT. Protein: CASSPDRGNTEAFF.